Below are 10 T cell receptor beta chains sequenced from a single sample in a study of PD-L1 blockade in urothelial cancer. Stated time point: peripheral blood 6 weeks after treatment start. Sequencing was performed with immunoSEQ multiplex PCR; in TCRdb, only in-frame clones are kept and a portion is missing. The profile shows nearly 50,000 clones, about 85% of them singletons. Material: PBMCs, obtained around atezolizumab (anti-PD-L1) treatment. The origin of the receptors is a man aged 50 to 60 with urothelial cancer.

The gene calls are TRBV19 and TRBJ1-1; maybe TRBD1 (5 bases). Trimming removed 4 bases from V and 2 bases from J, with 11 bases in between. The CDR3 runs 14 residues. Germline assignment: CDR1 LNHDA and CDR2 SQIVND (reference sequence). The CDR3 spells CASSTGLGNTEAFF. The CDR3 nucleotides read TGTGCCAGTAGTACGGGACTCGGCAACACTGAAGCTTTCTTT.

The chain couples TRBV9 to TRBJ1-2, with D perhaps matching TRBD1 (5 bases). The CDR3 length is 16 residues. The germline CDR1 and CDR2 sequences are SGDLS and YYNGEE. The germline V and J ends were trimmed by 0 bases and 8 bases, with 20 bases remaining between them. The CDR3 DNA is TGTGCCAGCAGCGTAGAGGAAAGTTGGACACCAGGAGGCTACACCTTC. The encoded protein is CASSVEESWTPGGYTF.

The V call is TRBV7-8, the J call TRBJ2-1; no clear D. The length of the CDR3 is 15 residues. The ends were cut back, 3 bases at V and 0 bases at J, with 9 bases in the middle. Germline V gene lookup returns CDR1 SGHVS and CDR2 FQNEAQ. CDR3 region: CASSFARSSYNEQFF. CDR3 in DNA: TGTGCCAGCAGCTTCGCTAGAAGCTCCTACAATGAGCAGTTCTTC.

V is TRBV18 and J is TRBJ1-1; 7 positions match TRBD1. This CDR3 region has 19 residues. CDR1 KGHSH and CDR2 LQKENI come from the germline V gene. Trimming removed 4 bases from V and 4 bases from J; junction bases left unmatched: 21. The CDR3 here is CASSLYAGTEGYLSTEAFF. The CDR3 DNA follows: TGTGCCAGCTCACTTTACGCAGGGACAGAGGGATACCTGAGCACTGAAGCTTTCTTT.

This clone was seen a single time. The chain combines TRBV29-1 with TRBJ2-5, with 12 bases fitting TRBD2. The V and J ends lost 5 bases and 7 bases, in that order; junction bases with no gene match: 8. The CDR3 has 14 residues. The germline CDR1 and CDR2 sequences are SQVTM and ANQGSEA. The CDR3 here is CSVRLAGAGGTQYF. The CDR3 DNA reads as TGCAGCGTTCGACTAGCGGGAGCAGGGGGGACCCAGTACTTC.

The V and J genes are TRBV7-6 and TRBJ2-2; D might be TRBD2 (6 bases). The CDR3 is 15 residues long. Per the germline V gene, CDR1 is SGHVS and CDR2 is FNYEAQ. The V and J ends lost 1 base and 8 bases respectively, with 14 bases between them. CDR3 region: CASSLVTSFSGELFF. The CDR3 nucleotides are TGTGCCAGCAGCTTAGTGACTAGTTTTTCTGGGGAGCTGTTTTTT. The full variable domain, completed using reference TRBV7-6 and TRBJ2-2, is GAGVSQSPRYKVTKRGQDVALRCDPISGHVSLYWYRQALGQGPEFLTYFNYEAQQDKSGLPNDRFSAERPEGSISTLTIQRTEQRDSAMYRCASSLVTSFSGELFFGEGSRLTVL.

The chain carries TRBV5-1 and TRBJ1-1; 8 bases are shared with TRBD1. V shed 4 bases and J 6 bases; nucleotides not matched to a gene: 14. CDR3 length: 16 residues. The germline V gene has CDR1 SGHRS and CDR2 YFSETQ. The CDR3 is CASSGGRDRIDAEAFF. CDR3 coding DNA: TGCGCCAGCAGCGGAGGCAGGGACAGGATCGACGCTGAAGCTTTCTTT.

Details on this clone: Its ends do not fully match the called genes, so a read error is possible. The gene calls are TRBV15 and TRBJ2-5, with 9 bases fitting TRBD2. The length of the CDR3 is 17 residues. CDR1 and CDR2 from the germline V gene are LNHNV and YYDKDF (reference sequence). The CDR3 DNA sequence: TGTGCCACCAGCCGAGATGGGATAGCGGGGGCACAAGAGACCCAGTACTTC. It codes for CATSRDGIAGAQETQYF.

The V call is TRBV10-1, the J call TRBJ2-3; 13 bases map to TRBD2. Germline V gene data show CDR1 as WNHNN and CDR2 as SYGVQD (reference sequence). The trim removed 6 bases at V and 1 base at J, leaving 13 bases unmatched. This CDR3 spans 19 amino acids. The CDR3 loop is CASSPGLAGAWIGTDTQYF. CDR3 DNA sequence: TGCGCCAGCAGCCCCGGACTAGCGGGGGCCTGGATCGGCACAGATACGCAGTATTTT.

CDR3 sequence reads: CASSLGLSRYQETQYF. CDR3 coding DNA: TGTGCCAGCAGCTTAGGGTTGTCGCGGTACCAAGAGACCCAGTACTTC. The chain combines TRBV7-2 with TRBJ2-5; no definite D call. The germline CDR1 and CDR2 sequences are SGHTA and FQGNSA. V was trimmed by 1 base and J by 0 bases, leaving 12 bases between them. This CDR3 region has 16 residues.